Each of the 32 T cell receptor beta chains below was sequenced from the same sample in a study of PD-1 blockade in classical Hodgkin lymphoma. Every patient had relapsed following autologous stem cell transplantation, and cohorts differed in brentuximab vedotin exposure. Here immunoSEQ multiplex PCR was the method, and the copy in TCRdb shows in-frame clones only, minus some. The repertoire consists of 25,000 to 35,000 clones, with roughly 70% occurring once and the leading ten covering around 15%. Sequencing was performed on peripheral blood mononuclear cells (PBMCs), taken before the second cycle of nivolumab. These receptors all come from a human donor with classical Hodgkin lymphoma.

CDR3 sequence (DNA): TGTGCCAGCAGCTACCGGGGACAGGGAGGCAATCAGCCCCAGCATTTT. As protein: CASSYRGQGGNQPQHF. The chain links TRBV5-4 to TRBJ1-5; TRBD1 matches 9 bases. Per germline, CDR1 SGHNT and CDR2 YYREEE (reference sequence). The J segment lost 2 bases and the V segment lost 3 bases, leaving 6 bases of the junction unmatched. The CDR3 covers 16 residues.

The CDR3 bases are TGTGCCATCAGTGAGTCGAACGGGGGCACTGAGCAGTTCTTC. Translating it yields CAISESNGGTEQFF. V is TRBV10-3 and J is TRBJ2-1; D may correspond to TRBD1 or TRBD2 (6 bases each). V lost 0 bases to trimming and J lost 9 bases, with 12 bases between them. This CDR3 contains 14 residues. CDR1 and CDR2 from the germline V gene are ENHRY and SYGVKD.

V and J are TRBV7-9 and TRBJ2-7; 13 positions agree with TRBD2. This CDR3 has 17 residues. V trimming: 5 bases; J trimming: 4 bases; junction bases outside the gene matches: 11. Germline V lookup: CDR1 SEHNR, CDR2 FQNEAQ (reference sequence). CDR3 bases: TGTGCCAGCAGCCCGGTGATGGGACTAGCGGGGCGGTACGAGCAGTACGTC. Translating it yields CASSPVMGLAGRYEQYV.

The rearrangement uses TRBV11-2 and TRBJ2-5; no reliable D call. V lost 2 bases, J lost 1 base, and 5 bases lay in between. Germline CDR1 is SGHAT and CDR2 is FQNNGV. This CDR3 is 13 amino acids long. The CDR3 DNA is TGTGCCAGCAGCTTATGGGCCCAAGAGACCCAGTACTTC. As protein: CASSLWAQETQYF.

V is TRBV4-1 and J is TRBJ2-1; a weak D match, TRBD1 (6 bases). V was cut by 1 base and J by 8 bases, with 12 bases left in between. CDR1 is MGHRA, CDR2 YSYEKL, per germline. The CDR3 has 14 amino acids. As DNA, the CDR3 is TGCGCCAGCAGCCAAGTGGCCAGGGGAGATGAGCAGTTCTTC. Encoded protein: CASSQVARGDEQFF.

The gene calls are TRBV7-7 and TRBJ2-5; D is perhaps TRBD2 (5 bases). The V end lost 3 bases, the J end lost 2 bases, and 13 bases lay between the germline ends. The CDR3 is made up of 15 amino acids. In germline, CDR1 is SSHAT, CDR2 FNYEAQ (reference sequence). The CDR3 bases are TGTGCCAGCAGCTTTGCCAGCGGTGCTCAAGAGACCCAGTACTTC. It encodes CASSFASGAQETQYF.

The CDR3 DNA follows: TGCGCCAGCAGCCCGGCCGGCGGACCCGGCCAAAAAGAAAATACGCAGTATTTT. It is translated as CASSPAGGPGQKENTQYF. The chain is built from TRBV4-3 and TRBJ2-3; unclear D gene. Per the germline V gene, CDR1 is LGHNA and CDR2 is YSLEER. This CDR3 is 18 amino acids long. Between the trimmed V and J ends, which lost 4 bases and 7 bases, there was a span of 27 bases.

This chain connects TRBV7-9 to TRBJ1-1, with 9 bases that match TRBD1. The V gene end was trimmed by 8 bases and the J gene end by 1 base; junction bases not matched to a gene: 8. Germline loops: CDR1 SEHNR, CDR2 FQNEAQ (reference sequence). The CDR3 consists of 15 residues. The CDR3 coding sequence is TGTGCCAGCCTCCAACAGGGGGCGGGGAACACTGAAGCTTTCTTT. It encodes CASLQQGAGNTEAFF.

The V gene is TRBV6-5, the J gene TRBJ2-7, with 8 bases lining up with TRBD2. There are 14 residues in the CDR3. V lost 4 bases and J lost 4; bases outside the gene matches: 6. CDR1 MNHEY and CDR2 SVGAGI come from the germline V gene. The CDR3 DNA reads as TGTGCCAGCAGTTTTGTTGGCGGGGGGTACGAGCAGTACGTC. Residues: CASSFVGGGYEQYV.

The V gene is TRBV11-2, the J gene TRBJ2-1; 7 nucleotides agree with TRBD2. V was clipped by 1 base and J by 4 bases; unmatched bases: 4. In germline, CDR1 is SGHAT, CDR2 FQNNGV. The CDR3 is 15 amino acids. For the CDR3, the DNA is TGTGCCAGCAGCTTAGGTACCGGGGGGTACAATGAGCAGTTCTTC. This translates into CASSLGTGGYNEQFF.

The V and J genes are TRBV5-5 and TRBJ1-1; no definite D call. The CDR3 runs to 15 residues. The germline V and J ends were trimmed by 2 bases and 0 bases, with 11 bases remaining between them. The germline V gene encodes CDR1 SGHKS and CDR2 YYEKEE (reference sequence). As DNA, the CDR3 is TGTGCCAGCAGCTTAGGTACTAGAATGAACACTGAAGCTTTCTTT. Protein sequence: CASSLGTRMNTEAFF.

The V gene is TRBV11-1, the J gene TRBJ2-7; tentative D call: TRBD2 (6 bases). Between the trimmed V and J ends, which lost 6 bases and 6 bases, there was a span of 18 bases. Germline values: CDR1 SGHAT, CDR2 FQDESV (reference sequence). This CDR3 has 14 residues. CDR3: CASRIGGASGEQYF. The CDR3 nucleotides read TGTGCCAGCAGGATAGGCGGGGCTTCGGGCGAGCAGTACTTC.

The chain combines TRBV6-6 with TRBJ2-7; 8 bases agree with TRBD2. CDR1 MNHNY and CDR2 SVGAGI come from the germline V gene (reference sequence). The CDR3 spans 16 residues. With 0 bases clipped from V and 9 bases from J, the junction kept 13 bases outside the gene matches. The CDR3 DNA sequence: TGTGCCAGCAGTTACTCACTAGCGGCTGCAGGTATGGGGCAGTACTTC. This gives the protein CASSYSLAAAGMGQYF.

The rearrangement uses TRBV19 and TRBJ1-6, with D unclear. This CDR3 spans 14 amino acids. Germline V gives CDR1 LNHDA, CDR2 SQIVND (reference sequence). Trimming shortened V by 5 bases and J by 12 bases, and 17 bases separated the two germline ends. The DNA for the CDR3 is TGTGCCAGTAGTTTGGTGGGGTCCTCCCTACCCCTCCACTTT. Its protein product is CASSLVGSSLPLHF.

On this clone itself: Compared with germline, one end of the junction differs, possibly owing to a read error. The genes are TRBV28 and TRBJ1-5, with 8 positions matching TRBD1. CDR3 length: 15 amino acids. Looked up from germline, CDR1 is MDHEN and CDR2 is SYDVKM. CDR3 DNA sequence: TGTGCCAGCAGCCGCGGGCAGGGGGCGAATCGGCCCCAGCATTTT. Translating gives CASSRGQGANRPQHF.

CDR3 sequence: CASRQDRVTDTQYF. Written as DNA, the CDR3 is TGTGCCAGCAGACAGGACAGGGTCACAGATACGCAGTATTTT. This chain joins TRBV5-4 and TRBJ2-3; 8 bases are a match to TRBD1. The CDR3 length is 14 residues. V lost 5 bases and J lost 2; bases outside the gene matches: 4. Germline CDR1 reads SGHNT; CDR2 reads YYREEE (reference sequence). The full variable domain, in which reference TRBV5-4 and TRBJ2-3 provide the parts outside the CDR3, is ETGVTQSPTHLIKTRGQQVTLRCSSQSGHNTVSWYQQALGQGPQFIFQYYREEENGRGNFPPRFSGLQFPNYSSELNVNALELDDSALYLCASRQDRVTDTQYFGPGTRLTVL.

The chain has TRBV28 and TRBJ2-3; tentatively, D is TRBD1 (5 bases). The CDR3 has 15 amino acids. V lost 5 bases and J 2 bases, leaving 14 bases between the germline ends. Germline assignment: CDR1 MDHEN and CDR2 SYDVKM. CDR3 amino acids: CASSQPQGPTDTQYF. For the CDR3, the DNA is TGTGCCAGCAGTCAACCCCAGGGTCCCACAGATACGCAGTATTTT. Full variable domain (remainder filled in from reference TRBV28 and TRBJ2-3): DVKVTQSSRYLVKRTGEKVFLECVQDMDHENMFWYRQDPGLGLRLIYFSYDVKMKEKGDIPEGYSVSREKKERFSLILESASTNQTSMYLCASSQPQGPTDTQYFGPGTRLTVL.

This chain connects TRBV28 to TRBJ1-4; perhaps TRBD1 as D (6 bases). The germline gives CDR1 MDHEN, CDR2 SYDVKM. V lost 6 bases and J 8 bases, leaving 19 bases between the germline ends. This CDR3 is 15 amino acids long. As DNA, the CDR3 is TGTGCCAGCAGCTCCAACAGGGAATCTAGGGAAAAACTGTTTTTT. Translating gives CASSSNRESREKLFF.

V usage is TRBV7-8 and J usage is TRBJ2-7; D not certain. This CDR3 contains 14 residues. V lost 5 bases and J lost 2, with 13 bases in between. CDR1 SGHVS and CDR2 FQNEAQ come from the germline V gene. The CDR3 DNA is TGTGCCAGCAGCGGCCCTGCCCTTGCCTACGAGCAGTACTTC. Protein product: CASSGPALAYEQYF.

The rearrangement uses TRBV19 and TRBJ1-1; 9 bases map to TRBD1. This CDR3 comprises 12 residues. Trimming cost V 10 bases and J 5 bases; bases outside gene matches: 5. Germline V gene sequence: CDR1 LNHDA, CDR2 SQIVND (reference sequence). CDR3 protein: CATKQGATEAFF. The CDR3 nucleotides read TGTGCCACCAAACAGGGGGCGACTGAAGCTTTCTTT.

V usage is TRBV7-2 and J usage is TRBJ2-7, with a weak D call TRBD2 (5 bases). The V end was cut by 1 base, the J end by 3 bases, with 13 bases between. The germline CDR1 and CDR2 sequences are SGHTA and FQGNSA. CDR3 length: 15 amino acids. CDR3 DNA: TGTGCCAGCAGCTTAGGCGTAGGGAGTCGCTACGAGCAGTACTTC. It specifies CASSLGVGSRYEQYF.

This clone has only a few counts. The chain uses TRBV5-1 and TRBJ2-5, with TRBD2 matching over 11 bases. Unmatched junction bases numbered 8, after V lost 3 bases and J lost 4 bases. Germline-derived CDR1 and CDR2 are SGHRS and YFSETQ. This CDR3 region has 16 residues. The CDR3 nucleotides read TGCGCCAGCAGCTCAGTAGCGGGGGGGCCCCTAGAGACCCAGTACTTC. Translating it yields CASSSVAGGPLETQYF. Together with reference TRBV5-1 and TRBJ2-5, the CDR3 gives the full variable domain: KAGVTQTPRYLIKTRGQQVTLSCSPISGHRSVSWYQQTPGQGLQFLFEYFSETQRNKGNFPGRFSGRQFSNSRSEMNVSTLELGDSALYLCASSSVAGGPLETQYFGPGTRLLVL.

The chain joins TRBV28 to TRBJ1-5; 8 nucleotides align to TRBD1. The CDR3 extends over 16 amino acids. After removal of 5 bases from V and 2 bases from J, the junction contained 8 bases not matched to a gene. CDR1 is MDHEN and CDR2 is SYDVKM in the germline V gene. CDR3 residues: CASSLPGGRGNQPQHF. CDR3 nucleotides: TGTGCCAGCAGTCTTCCAGGGGGCCGAGGCAATCAGCCCCAGCATTTT.

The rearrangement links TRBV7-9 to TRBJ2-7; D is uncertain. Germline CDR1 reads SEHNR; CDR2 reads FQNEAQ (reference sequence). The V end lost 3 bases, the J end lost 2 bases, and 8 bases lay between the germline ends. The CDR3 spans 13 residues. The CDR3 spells CASSFSSAYEQYV. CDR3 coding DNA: TGTGCCAGCAGCTTCTCCTCAGCCTACGAGCAGTACGTC.

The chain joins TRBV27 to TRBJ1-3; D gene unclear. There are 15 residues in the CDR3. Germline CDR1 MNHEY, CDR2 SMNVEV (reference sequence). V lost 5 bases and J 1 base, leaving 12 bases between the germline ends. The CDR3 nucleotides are TGTGCCAGCAGTCTTCCGTCCAGGTCTGGAAACACCATATATTTT. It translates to CASSLPSRSGNTIYF.

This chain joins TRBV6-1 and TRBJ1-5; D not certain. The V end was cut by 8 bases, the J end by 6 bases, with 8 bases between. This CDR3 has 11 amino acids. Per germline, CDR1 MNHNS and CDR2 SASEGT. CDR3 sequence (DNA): TGTGCCAGCGGATACGGTCAGCCCCAGCATTTT. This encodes CASGYGQPQHF.

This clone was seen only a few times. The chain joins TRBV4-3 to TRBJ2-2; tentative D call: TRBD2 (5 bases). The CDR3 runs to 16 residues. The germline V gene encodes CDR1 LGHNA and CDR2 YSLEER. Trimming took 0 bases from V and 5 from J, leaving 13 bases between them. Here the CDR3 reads CASSQDLRRTTGELFF. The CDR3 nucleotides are TGCGCCAGCAGCCAAGATCTGAGACGGACTACCGGGGAGCTGTTTTTT.

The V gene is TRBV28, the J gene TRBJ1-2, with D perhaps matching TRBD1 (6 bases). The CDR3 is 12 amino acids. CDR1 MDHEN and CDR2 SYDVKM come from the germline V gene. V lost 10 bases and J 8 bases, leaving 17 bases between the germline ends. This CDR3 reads CATVTGLLGYTF. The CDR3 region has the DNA TGTGCCACCGTAACAGGGCTCTTAGGCTACACCTTC.

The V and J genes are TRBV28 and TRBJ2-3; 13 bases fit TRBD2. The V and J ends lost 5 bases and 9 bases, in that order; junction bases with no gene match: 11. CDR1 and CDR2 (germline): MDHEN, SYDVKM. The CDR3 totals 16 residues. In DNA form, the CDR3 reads TGTGCCAGCAGTCCGCCTGGGACTAGCGGGGTGCTAACGCAGTATTTT. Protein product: CASSPPGTSGVLTQYF.

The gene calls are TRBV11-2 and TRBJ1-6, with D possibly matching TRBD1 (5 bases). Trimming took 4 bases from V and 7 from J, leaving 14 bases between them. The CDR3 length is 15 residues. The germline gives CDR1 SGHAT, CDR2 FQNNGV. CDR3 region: CASSSRVQPNSPLHF. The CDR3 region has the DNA TGTGCCAGCAGCTCCAGGGTGCAGCCAAATTCACCCCTCCACTTT.

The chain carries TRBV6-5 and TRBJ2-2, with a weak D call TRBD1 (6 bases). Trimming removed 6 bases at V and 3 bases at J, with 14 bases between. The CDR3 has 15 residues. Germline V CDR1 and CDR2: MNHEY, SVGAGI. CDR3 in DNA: TGTGCCAGCAGCTTTCCCACAGGGTACACCGGGGAGCTGTTTTTT. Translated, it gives CASSFPTGYTGELFF.

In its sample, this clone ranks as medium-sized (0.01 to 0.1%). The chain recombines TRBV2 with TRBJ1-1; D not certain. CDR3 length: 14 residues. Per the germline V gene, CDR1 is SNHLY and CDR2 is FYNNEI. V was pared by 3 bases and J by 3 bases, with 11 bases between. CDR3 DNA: TGTGCCAGCAGTGACGATCAAACTTACACTGAAGCTTTCTTT. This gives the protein CASSDDQTYTEAFF.